The clone carrying this T cell receptor (beta chain) was seen only a few times. Profiled with immunoSEQ multiplex PCR; TCRdb holds only in-frame clones, not every one. The repertoire holds about 130,000 clones, with more than 60% as singletons. This entry comes from a study of blood T cell repertoires in COVID-19. Study in general: Italy, Spain and the United States were the sources of the convalescent and acute COVID-19 samples.

This sequence was found in an older woman with acute or convalescent COVID-19. Input material: peripheral blood.

CDR3 protein: CASSLSYEQYF. The CDR3 nucleotides are TGTGCCAGCAGTCTTTCCTACGAGCAGTACTTC. V usage is TRBV25-1 and J usage is TRBJ2-7, with D unclear. Germline V CDR1 and CDR2: MGHDK, SYGVNS. The CDR3 length is 11 residues. V was cut by 5 bases and J by 1 base, with 3 bases left in between.